This TCR beta chain originates from a study of blood T cell repertoires in COVID-19. Looking at the study overall: Researchers got acute and convalescent COVID-19 samples from the United States, Italy and Spain. From T cells, B-cell-depleted T cells, or PBMCs came the material, which was cDNA or gDNA.

J gave up 4 bases and V 4 bases, and 7 bases lay outside the gene matches. CDR1 SGHTS and CDR2 YDEGEE come from the germline V gene. The CDR3 covers 14 residues. The authors' processing: The assay estimated nucleated cells by amplifying reference gene primers. Using immunoSEQ multiplex PCR, the repertoire was profiled, and TCRdb retains in-frame clones only, with some absent. V, J and clone size are taken as reported in that table, and D and trimming were inferred from the DNA itself. This repertoire shows some 240,000 clones, 75% to 90% found once; its top ten account for 9.5% to 15%. This sequence joins TRBV5-8 and TRBJ1-1; 7 bases are shared with TRBD1. Sample: peripheral blood. This TCR was recovered from a woman between 55 and 75 years old with active or convalescent COVID-19. The CDR3 is CASSDTGVGTEAFF. The CDR3 bases are TGTGCCAGCAGCGATACAGGGGTGGGCACTGAAGCTTTCTTT.